This TCR beta chain appears in the sequencing data of a study of identical twins (dated by TCRdb to about 2016). Study-level background: To test whether fetal clonotypes persist, this study deep-sequenced TCR alpha and beta repertoires from monozygotic twins, from unrelated adults of various ages, and from cord blood. Replicate twin experiments were performed at different times using different library preparation protocols to rule out contamination. General study outcomes and caveats: Invariant T cells such as MAIT and iNKT could partly confound zero-insertion analyses, although diverse VJ usage argued against such confounding for most clonotypes. Fewer insertions were carried by abundant cord blood beta clonotypes; a weaker similar trend was observed in young adult naive repertoires, while no such trend was observed in memory repertoires. Because the same donors could not be followed over many years, the conclusions relied on cross-sectional statistical analysis. Compared with coincidental sharing between unrelated individuals, an excess of low generation-probability sequences was observed among out-of-frame TCR alpha sequences shared between twins. Out-of-frame TCR alpha sharing in monozygotic twins was systematically underestimated by recombination models, whereas sharing between unrelated individuals was in agreement with the recombination models. Excess twin sharing in beta out-of-frame sequences was weaker because fewer shared sequences lowered the signal-to-noise ratio.

This clonotype has only one observation. Its antigen specificity is not known. At one of its ends the junction is not consistent with the germline gene, which may arise from a read error. The germline V gene encodes CDR1 LGHDT and CDR2 YNNKEL (reference sequence). Spanning cysteine to phenylalanine, the CDR3 consists of 14 amino acids. Only the CDR3 portion is preserved as DNA: 42 bases, with reading frame beginning at the first base. Every donor in the study was a healthy Caucasian. Libraries were built with 5' RACE. Sequencer: Illumina HiSeq 2000. A universal primer binding site was introduced by template switching, and a unique molecular identifier was present in the final cDNA, enabling accurate counting of TCR cDNA molecules. Specific primers in the conserved constant-segment region were used to synthesize first-strand cDNA for the TCR alpha and beta chains. To control for contamination, every cDNA library carried two barcodes: a SMART-Mk sample barcode plus Illumina barcodes. TruSeq adapter sequences, together with Illumina sample barcodes, were added in two successive PCR steps. Sequencing of the TCR alpha and beta cDNA libraries was done on the Illumina HiSeq platform using custom primers. The study's own analysis went as follows. MiGEC processed the raw reads to extract unique molecular identifiers, while MiXCR was used to determine the CDR3 positions. For each individual, recombination models were inferred using an EM algorithm with the repgenHMM and IGoR tools. The analysis of shared clonotypes was done with the tcR package in R, with sharing normalized by the product of cloneset sizes. Out-of-frame nonproductive sequences were analyzed to study raw recombination free of thymic and clonal selection effects. The public reads were reanalyzed by TCRdb: fastp trimming at Q25, MiXCR alignment, in-frame beta chains only. Every distinct CDR3 protein forms one entry, paired with its most common genes and DNA. The V and J calls follow TCRdb's processing rather than the paper's. In all, the sample holds 1.5 million or so distinct CDR3 sequences, and 25% to 35% of those were seen once. The ten largest clones represent more than 0.25% of the sample.

The TCR comes from a newborn girl in good health. The chain links TRBV3-1 with TRBJ2-1; matching of 5 bases hints at TRBD2 as the D gene. The sequencing sample was made of cord blood. The nucleotide sequence is TGTGCCGGCAGCCAGAGTAGCGTGGTGAATGAGCAGTTCTTC. The resulting protein is CAGSQSSVVNEQFF.